These 7 T cell receptor beta chains originate from one sample sequenced in a study of T-cell reconstitution after alpha-beta-depleted transplantation in children. It was with unique molecular identifiers that the TCRbeta library was prepared. TCRdb re-called the PCR reads through MiXCR, storing one row per CDR3 protein. The sample yields fewer than 400,000 distinct CDR3 sequences, roughly 25% seen once. Sequencing used PBMCs, mostly from graft donor cells, obtained 180 days after TCRalphabeta/CD19-depleted stem cell transplant. These receptors were obtained from a male patient aged 10 to 17 who had a stem cell transplant for acute lymphoblastic leukemia, so the T cells may come from the graft donor.

This clonotype was observed a handful of times. The chain carries TRBV20-1 and TRBJ2-5, with D possibly TRBD1 on 7 matching bases. This CDR3 region has 13 residues. Germline V CDR1 and CDR2: DFQATT, SNEGSKA (reference sequence). V was clipped by 3 bases and J by 3 bases, with 11 bases between them. The CDR3 nucleotides are TGCAGTGCTAGGGAGGGGGCTAAAGAGACCCAGTACTTC. It specifies CSAREGAKETQYF.

The V call is TRBV20-1, the J call TRBJ2-7, with TRBD2 identical over 9 bases. V was clipped by 5 bases and J by 2 bases; unmatched bases: 7. This CDR3 has 14 residues. Germline loops: CDR1 DFQATT, CDR2 SNEGSKA (reference sequence). The CDR3 region is CSADGREGTYEQYF. The CDR3 region has the DNA TGCAGTGCTGATGGGCGGGAGGGTACCTACGAGCAGTACTTC.

This clonotype was picked up a small number of times. CDR3 loop: CASSITLTSGRWSLSDTQYF. CDR3 bases: TGCGCCAGCAGCATAACCCTGACTAGCGGGAGGTGGAGTCTTAGCGATACGCAGTATTTT. The rearrangement joins TRBV5-1 to TRBJ2-3; 13 positions match TRBD2. CDR3 length: 20 amino acids. With V trimmed by 4 bases and J by 6 bases, 20 bases remained unmatched. Germline V CDR1 and CDR2: SGHRS, YFSETQ.

This clonotype was counted a few times. This rearrangement joins TRBV3-1 to TRBJ2-1; perhaps TRBD1 as D (6 bases). The V and J ends lost 0 bases and 4 bases respectively, with 19 bases between them. Germline CDR1 reads LGHDT; CDR2 reads YNNKEL (reference sequence). The CDR3 sequence is 18 residues long. The CDR3 is CASSQDTFRGSSYNEQFF. Written as DNA, the CDR3 is TGTGCCAGCAGCCAAGATACCTTCAGGGGAAGTTCTTACAATGAGCAGTTCTTC.

CDR3 in amino acids: CASSTGQGNTIYF. CDR3 DNA: TGCGCCAGCAGCACGGGACAGGGAAACACCATATATTTT. The chain uses TRBV5-1 and TRBJ1-3, with TRBD1 matching 7 bases. The V and J ends lost 4 bases and 4 bases, in that order; junction bases with no gene match: 2. The CDR3 extends over 13 amino acids. Germline V gives CDR1 SGHRS, CDR2 YFSETQ.

The gene calls are TRBV2 and TRBJ2-5, with TRBD1 as a possible D gene (6 bases). The ends were cut back, 8 bases at V and 1 base at J, with 14 bases in the middle. The CDR3 totals 14 residues. Germline CDR1 is SNHLY and CDR2 is FYNNEI. The CDR3 DNA reads TGTGCCAGCCATCCCCGGACAGTCCAAGAGACCCAGTACTTC. The encoded protein is CASHPRTVQETQYF.

In its sample, this clonotype was seen a few times. J is TRBJ2-3 and V is TRBV27, with D maybe TRBD2 (6 bases). This CDR3 region has 15 residues. CDR1 and CDR2 (germline): MNHEY, SMNVEV (reference sequence). V was cut by 5 bases and J by 3 bases, with 15 bases left in between. Written as DNA, the CDR3 is TGTGCCAGCAGTCCTCGGAGGGGTATAACAGATACGCAGTATTTT. Its protein product is CASSPRRGITDTQYF.